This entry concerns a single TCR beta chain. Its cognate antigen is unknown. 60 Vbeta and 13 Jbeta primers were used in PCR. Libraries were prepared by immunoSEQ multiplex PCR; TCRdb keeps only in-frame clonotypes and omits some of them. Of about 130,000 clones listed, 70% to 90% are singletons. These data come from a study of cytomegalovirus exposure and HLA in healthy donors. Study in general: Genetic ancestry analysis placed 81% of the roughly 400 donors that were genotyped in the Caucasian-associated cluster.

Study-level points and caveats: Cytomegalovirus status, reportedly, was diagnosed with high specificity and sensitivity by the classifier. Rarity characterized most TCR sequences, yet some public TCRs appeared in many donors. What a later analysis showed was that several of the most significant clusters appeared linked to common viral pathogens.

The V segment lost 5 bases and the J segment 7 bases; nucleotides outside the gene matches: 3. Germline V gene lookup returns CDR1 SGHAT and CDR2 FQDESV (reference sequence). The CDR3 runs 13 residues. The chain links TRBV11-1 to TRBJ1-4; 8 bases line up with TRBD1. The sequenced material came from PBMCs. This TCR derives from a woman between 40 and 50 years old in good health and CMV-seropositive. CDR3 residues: CASSGQGPEKLFF. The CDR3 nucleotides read TGTGCCAGCAGCGGACAGGGCCCTGAAAAACTGTTTTTT. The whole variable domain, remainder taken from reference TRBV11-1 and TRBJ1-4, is EAEVAQSPRYKITEKSQAVAFWCDPISGHATLYWYRQILGQGPELLVQFQDESVVDDSQLPKDRFSAERLKGVDSTLKIQPAELGDSAMYLCASSGQGPEKLFFGSGTQLSVL.